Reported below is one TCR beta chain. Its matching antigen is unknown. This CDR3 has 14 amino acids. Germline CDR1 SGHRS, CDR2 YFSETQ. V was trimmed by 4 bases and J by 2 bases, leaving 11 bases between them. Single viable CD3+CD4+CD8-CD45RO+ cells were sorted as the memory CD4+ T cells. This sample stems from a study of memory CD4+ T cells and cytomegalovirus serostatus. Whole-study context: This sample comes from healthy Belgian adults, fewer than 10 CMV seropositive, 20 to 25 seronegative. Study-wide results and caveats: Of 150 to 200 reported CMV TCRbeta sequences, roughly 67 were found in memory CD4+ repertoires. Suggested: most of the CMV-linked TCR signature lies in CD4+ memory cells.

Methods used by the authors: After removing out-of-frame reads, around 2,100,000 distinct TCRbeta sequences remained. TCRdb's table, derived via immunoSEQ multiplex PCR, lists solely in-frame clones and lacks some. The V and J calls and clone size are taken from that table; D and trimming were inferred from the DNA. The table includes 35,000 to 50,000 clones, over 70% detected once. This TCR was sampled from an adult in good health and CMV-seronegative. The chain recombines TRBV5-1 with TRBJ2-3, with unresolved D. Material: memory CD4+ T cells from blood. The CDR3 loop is CASSLDGPTDTQYF. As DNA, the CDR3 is TGCGCCAGCAGCCTGGACGGACCCACAGATACGCAGTATTTT.